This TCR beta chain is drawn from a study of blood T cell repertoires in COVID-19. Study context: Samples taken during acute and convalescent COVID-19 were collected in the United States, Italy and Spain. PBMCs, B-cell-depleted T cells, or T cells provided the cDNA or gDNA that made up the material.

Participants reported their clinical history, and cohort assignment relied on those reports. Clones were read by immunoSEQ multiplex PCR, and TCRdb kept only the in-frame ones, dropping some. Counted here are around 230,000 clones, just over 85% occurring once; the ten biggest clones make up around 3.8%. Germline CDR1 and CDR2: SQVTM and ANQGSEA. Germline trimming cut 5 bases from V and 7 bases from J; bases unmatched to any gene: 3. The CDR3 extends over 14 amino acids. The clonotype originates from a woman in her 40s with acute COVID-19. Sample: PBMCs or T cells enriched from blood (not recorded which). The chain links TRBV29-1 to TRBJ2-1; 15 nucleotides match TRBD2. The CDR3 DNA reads TGCAGCGTTAATGGACTAGCGGGGGGGAATGAGCAGTTCTTC. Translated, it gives CSVNGLAGGNEQFF.